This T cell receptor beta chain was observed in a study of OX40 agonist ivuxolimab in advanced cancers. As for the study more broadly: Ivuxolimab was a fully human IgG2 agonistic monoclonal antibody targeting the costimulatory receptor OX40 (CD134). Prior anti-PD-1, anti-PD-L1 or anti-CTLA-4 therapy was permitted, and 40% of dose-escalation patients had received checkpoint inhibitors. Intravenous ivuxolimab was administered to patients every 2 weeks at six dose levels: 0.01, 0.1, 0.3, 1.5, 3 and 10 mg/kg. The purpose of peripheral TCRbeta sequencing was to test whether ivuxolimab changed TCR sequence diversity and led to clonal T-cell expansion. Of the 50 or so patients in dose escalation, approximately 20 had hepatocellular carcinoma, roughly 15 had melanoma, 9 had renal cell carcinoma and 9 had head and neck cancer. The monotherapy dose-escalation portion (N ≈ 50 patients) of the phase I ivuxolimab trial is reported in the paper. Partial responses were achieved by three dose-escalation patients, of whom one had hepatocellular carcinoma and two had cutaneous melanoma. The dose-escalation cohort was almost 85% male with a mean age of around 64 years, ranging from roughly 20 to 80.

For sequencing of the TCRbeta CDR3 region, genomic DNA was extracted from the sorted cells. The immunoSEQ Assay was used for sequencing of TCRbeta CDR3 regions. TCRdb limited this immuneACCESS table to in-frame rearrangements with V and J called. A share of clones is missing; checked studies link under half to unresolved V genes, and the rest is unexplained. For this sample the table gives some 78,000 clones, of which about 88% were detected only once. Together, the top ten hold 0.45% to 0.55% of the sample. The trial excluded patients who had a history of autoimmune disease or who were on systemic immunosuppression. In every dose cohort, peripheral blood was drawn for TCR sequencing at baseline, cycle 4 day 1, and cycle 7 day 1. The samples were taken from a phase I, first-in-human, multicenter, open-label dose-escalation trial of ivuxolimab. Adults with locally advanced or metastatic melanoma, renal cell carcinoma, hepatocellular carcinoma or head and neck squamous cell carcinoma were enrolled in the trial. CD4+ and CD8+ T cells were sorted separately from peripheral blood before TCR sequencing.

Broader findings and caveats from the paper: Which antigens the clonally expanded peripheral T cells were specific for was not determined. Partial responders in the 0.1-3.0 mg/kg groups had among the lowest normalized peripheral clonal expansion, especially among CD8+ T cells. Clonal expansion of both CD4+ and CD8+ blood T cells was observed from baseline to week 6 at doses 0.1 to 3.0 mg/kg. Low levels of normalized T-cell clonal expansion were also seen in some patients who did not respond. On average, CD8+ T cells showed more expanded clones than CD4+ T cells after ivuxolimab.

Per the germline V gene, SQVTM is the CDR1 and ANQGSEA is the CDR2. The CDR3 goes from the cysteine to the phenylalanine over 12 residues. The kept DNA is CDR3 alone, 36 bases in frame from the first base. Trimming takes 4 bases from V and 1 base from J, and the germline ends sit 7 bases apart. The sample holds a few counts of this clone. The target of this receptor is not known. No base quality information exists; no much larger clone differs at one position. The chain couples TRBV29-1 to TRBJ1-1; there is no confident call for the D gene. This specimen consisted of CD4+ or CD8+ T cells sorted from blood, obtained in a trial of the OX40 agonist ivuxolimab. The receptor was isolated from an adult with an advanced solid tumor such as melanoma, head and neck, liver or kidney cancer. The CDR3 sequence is CSVVSGNTEAFF. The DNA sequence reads TGCAGCGTTGTGTCGGGGAACACTGAAGCTTTCTTT. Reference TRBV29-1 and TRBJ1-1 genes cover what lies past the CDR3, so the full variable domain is SAVISQKPSRDICQRGTSLTIQCQVDSQVTMMFWYRQQPGQSLTLIATANQGSEATYESGFVIDKFPISRPNLTFSTLTVSNMSPEDSSIYLCSVVSGNTEAFFGQGTRLTVV.